A few counts support the clone carrying this T cell receptor (beta chain). Its target is unknown. The data were taken from a study of shared clonotypes between healthy human individuals. Study-wide findings and caveats: Of the naive CD4 clonotypes, around 5.2% were shared across a few donors.

Germline V lookup: CDR1 SGHAT, CDR2 FQNNGV. This CDR3 comprises 12 residues. The V end lost 3 bases, the J end lost 7 bases, and 9 bases lay between the germline ends. The healthy adult donors were HIV-negative and reported no recent acute infections or vaccinations. CD4+ cell separation produced CD45RA+ naive and CD45RA-negative memory subsets. Profiled with immunoSEQ multiplex PCR; TCRdb holds only in-frame clones, not every one. The sample includes about 1.1 million clones, roughly 80% of them seen just once. Sequenced input: memory CD4+ T cells from PBMCs. Stated subset: CD45RA-negative fraction. The source of this sequence is a man aged 18 to 29 in good health. Some clones in this sample may be carry-over from other donors' samples. This chain uses TRBV11-2 with TRBJ1-1; possible D gene TRBD1, 5 bases. This CDR3 reads CASSFDRGEAFF. For the CDR3, the DNA is TGTGCCAGCAGCTTCGACAGAGGTGAAGCTTTCTTT.